A single sample is the source of the 11 T cell receptor beta chains below, sequenced in a study of early T cells in non-severe SARS-CoV-2 infection. One entry per CDR3 protein, called by TCRdb with MiXCR from the 5' RACE reads. The repertoire holds 53,000 or so distinct CDR3 sequences, approximately 7.5% seen once, with 5.8% in the top ten. Source material: whole blood. These TCRs come from an adult who was a healthcare worker with PCR-confirmed SARS-CoV-2 infection or an uninfected control (not recorded which).

This clonotype was found once. DNA of the CDR3: TGTGCCAGCAGCCTGACTAGGGGGTACAATGAGCAGTTCTTC. Its protein is CASSLTRGYNEQFF. V gene TRBV3-1 combines with J gene TRBJ2-1; D tentatively fits TRBD1 or TRBD2 (6 bases each). Germline V gene lookup returns CDR1 LGHDT and CDR2 YNNKEL (reference sequence). The V and J ends lost 4 bases and 4 bases respectively, with 11 bases between them. The CDR3 consists of 14 residues.

This clonotype was counted a few times. This chain connects TRBV30 to TRBJ1-6; D is unresolved. V lost 3 bases to trimming and J lost 6 bases, with 3 bases between them. The germline V gene has CDR1 GTSNPN and CDR2 SVGIG (reference sequence). The CDR3 consists of 11 residues. The CDR3 DNA reads as TGTGCCTGGAGAGCTAATTCACCCCTCCACTTT. Translation gives CAWRANSPLHF.

In this sample, this clonotype turned up a few times. The V and J genes are TRBV28 and TRBJ1-1, with TRBD1 identical over 7 bases. The CDR3 extends over 13 amino acids. V trimming: 11 bases; J trimming: 3 bases; junction bases outside the gene matches: 9. Per the germline V gene, CDR1 is MDHEN and CDR2 is SYDVKM. In DNA, the CDR3 is TGTGCCTCCCGGGGCAGGGGGGACACTGAAGCTTTCTTT. This translates into CASRGRGDTEAFF.

At least ten counts were recorded for this clonotype. The gene calls are TRBV12-3 or TRBV12-4 and TRBJ1-4; TRBD1 might be the D (6 bases). V was shortened by 2 bases and J by 8 bases, with 9 bases between the two germline ends. CDR3 length: 13 amino acids. The DNA of the CDR3 is TGTGCCAGCAGTTTACAGGGGAGGGAAAAACTGTTTTTT. This encodes CASSLQGREKLFF.

This clonotype was detected ten times or more. This chain links TRBV12-3 or TRBV12-4 with TRBJ1-3; D is uncertain. V lost 3 bases and J lost 0, with 6 bases in between. The CDR3 has 14 amino acids. The CDR3 reads CASSFYSSGNTIYF. Here the CDR3 DNA reads TGTGCCAGCAGTTTTTACAGCTCTGGAAACACCATATATTTT.

This clonotype was observed many times. This rearrangement joins TRBV6-4 to TRBJ2-2, with D uncertain. This CDR3 has 12 amino acids. V was cut by 3 bases and J by 6 bases, with 5 bases left in between. The V gene's germline CDR1 is MRHNA and CDR2 SNTAGT. CDR3 bases: TGTGCCAGCAGTGATAGGGCCGGGGAGCTGTTTTTT. It specifies CASSDRAGELFF.

This clonotype was observed a few times. The chain combines TRBV5-5 with TRBJ1-5; D uncertain. Germline CDR1 reads SGHKS; CDR2 reads YYEKEE (reference sequence). Trimming cost V 0 bases and J 9 bases, with 13 bases left between them. This CDR3 is 14 amino acids long. CDR3 bases: TGTGCCAGCAGCTTGGGAGGTCCTGATCGGCCCCAGCATTTT. Translating gives CASSLGGPDRPQHF.

This clonotype was seen at least ten times. The chain employs TRBV21-1 and TRBJ1-6; whether TRBD1, the table's D call, matches the DNA was not checked. TRBV21-1 is assigned pseudogene status. This CDR3 is built from 18 residues. The CDR3 DNA reads TGTGCCAGCAGCAAAGGCGACAGGGGGAGCTCCTATAATTCACCCCTCCACTTT. Translating it yields CASSKGDRGSSYNSPLHF.

This clonotype was observed many times. This chain joins TRBV20-1 and TRBJ1-2; D possibly corresponds to TRBD1 (5 bases). Trimming cost V 1 base and J 5 bases, with 20 bases left between them. There are 16 residues in the CDR3. The V gene's germline CDR1 is DFQATT and CDR2 SNEGSKA (reference sequence). CDR3 in DNA: TGCAGTGCTAGAGGAAGGGGTCCTGCAGGGCGGTATGGCTACACCTTC. This encodes CSARGRGPAGRYGYTF.

A remark on this clonotype: A single base separates this from a much larger clone, so it may be a read error. This chain connects TRBV12-3 or TRBV12-4 to TRBJ1-6; possibly TRBD1 for D (6 bases). The CDR3 consists of 15 residues. The chain's CDR3 is CASSLGTYPNSPIHF. The CDR3 region has the DNA TGTGCCAGCAGTCTGGGGACATACCCCAATTCACCCATCCACTTT.

This clonotype was counted a few times. The rearrangement links TRBV6-6 to TRBJ2-3; the D is unclear. V lost 5 bases, J lost 2 bases, and 11 bases lay in between. From germline, CDR1 is MNHNY and CDR2 SVGAGI (reference sequence). This CDR3 contains 14 residues. The CDR3 bases are TGTGCCAGCAGTCGAGGCTCAAACACAGATACGCAGTATTTT. It is translated as CASSRGSNTDTQYF.